Listed below are T cell receptor beta chains from one sample, sequenced in a study of blood T cell repertoires in COVID-19. Sequenced by immunoSEQ multiplex PCR; TCRdb stores in-frame clones only, minus some. This sample yields around 480,000 clones, of which around 89% are seen a single time; around 12% belongs to the top ten. The sequencing input was peripheral blood. The source is a woman aged 45 to 65 with COVID-19, enrolled during active disease. Each CDR3 is given with its conserved first and last residue. D genes are given only for firm matches. Rows may omit the clone size; those that give it use once, few, many or a size class.

d_gene	abundance	v_gene	j_gene	CDR3nt	CDR3aa
TRBD1	.	TRBV28	TRBJ1-4	TGTGCCAGCAGTTTGACAGGGGGCGATGAAAAACTGTTTTTT	CASSLTGGDEKLFF
.	.	TRBV5-8	TRBJ2-3	TGTGCCAGCAGCTGGGGGGGCCGGAGCACAGATACGCAGTATTTT	CASSWGGRSTDTQYF
TRBD2	.	TRBV5-1	TRBJ2-7	TGCGCCAGCAGCTTGACTAGCGGCGACGAGCAGTACTTC	CASSLTSGDEQYF
TRBD1	.	TRBV29-1	TRBJ1-5	TGCAGCGTTTCCGACAGGGCAAAACAGCCCCAGCATTTT	CSVSDRAKQPQHF
.	.	TRBV6-1	TRBJ1-5	TGTGCCAGCAGTGAAAGCGTCCCCGGGTTAGCAAGAGGTCAGCCCCAGCATTTT	CASSESVPGLARGQPQHF
.	.	TRBV6-5	TRBJ1-2	TGTGCCAGCAAGAGAAGGGGGGGCTATGGCTACACCTTC	CASKRRGGYGYTF
.	.	TRBV5-5	TRBJ1-5	TGTGCCAGCAGCCCAAGAGTGGGGCAGAGCAATCAGCCCCAGCATTTT	CASSPRVGQSNQPQHF
TRBD1	.	TRBV2	TRBJ1-4	TGTGCCAGCTCGGGACAGGCAACTAATGAAAAACTGTTTTTT	CASSGQATNEKLFF
.	.	TRBV18	TRBJ1-1	TGTGCCAGCTCACCACCCCTGCTGGCGGCGAACACTGAAGCTTTCTTT	CASSPPLLAANTEAFF
.	.	TRBV5-8	TRBJ1-4	TGTGCCAGCAACCGACAGCTTAATGAAAAACTGTTTTTT	CASNRQLNEKLFF
TRBD1	.	TRBV2	TRBJ1-1	TGTGCCAGCAGTGAATCGGGGGGGACAGGGTTCCACGAGCGGGCTTTCTTT	CASSESGGTGFHERAFF
.	.	TRBV6-5	TRBJ2-1	TGTGCCAGCCGCGACCCAGGTCGGCTTGGCAATGAGCAGTTCTTC	CASRDPGRLGNEQFF
.	.	TRBV30	TRBJ2-7	TGTGCCTGGAGTGTAAGCCTCACCTACGAGCAGTACTTC	CAWSVSLTYEQYF
.	.	TRBV7-9	TRBJ1-3	TGTGCCAGCCCTCACGGAGCCTACACCATATATTTT	CASPHGAYTIYF
.	once	TRBV15	TRBJ1-4	TGTGCCACCAGCAGAGACGGGGGTCCGGGTGAAAAACTGTTTTTT	CATSRDGGPGEKLFF
TRBD2	.	TRBV5-6	TRBJ2-7	TGTGCCAGCAGCGCCGGACTAGCGGGGTTTCTAACCTACGAGCAGTACTTC	CASSAGLAGFLTYEQYF
.	.	TRBV10-3	TRBJ1-2	TGTGCCATCAGTGCCCAGGGTTACGATGGCTACACCTTC	CAISAQGYDGYTF
.	once	TRBV15	TRBJ1-2	TGTGCCACCAGCAGAGAGCGAGCGGGGGGCTACACCTTC	CATSRERAGGYTF
.	.	TRBV12-3/TRBV12-4	TRBJ1-5	TGTGCCAGCAGGATCTCCCGGGGGCCCCAGCATTTT	CASRISRGPQHF
.	.	TRBV5-1	TRBJ1-6	TGCGCCAGCAGGATCCCTCAGGGGCTCGATTCACCCCTCCACTTT	CASRIPQGLDSPLHF
.	.	TRBV21-1	TRBJ1-5	TGTGCCAGTTTAATCAGAAATCAGCCCCAGCATTTT	CASLIRNQPQHF
TRBD1	.	TRBV3-1/TRBV3-2	TRBJ1-6	TGTGCCAGCAGAGCCTCCCAGGGGGGTTGGGATTCACCCCTCCACTTT	CASRASQGGWDSPLHF
.	.	TRBV4-1	TRBJ1-2	TGCGCCAGCAGCCGCGACATGGGAGGTCAGACAAGATATCATGGCTACACCTTC	CASSRDMGGQTRYHGYTF
TRBD2	.	TRBV10-3	TRBJ2-7	TGTGCCATCAGGGTAGGCAGCGGGGGGACGAGCTCCTACGAGCAGTACTTC	CAIRVGSGGTSSYEQYF
.	.	TRBV10-2	TRBJ2-2	TGCGCCAGCAGTGAGTTGGCGGAGAACACCGGGGAGCTGTTTTTT	CASSELAENTGELFF
.	few	TRBV15	TRBJ2-7	TGTGCCACCAGCAGTCGACAGAGGAGCTCCTACGAGCAGTACTTC	CATSSRQRSSYEQYF
.	.	TRBV6-6	TRBJ2-1	TGTGCCAGCAGTTACCTTAATGAGCAGTTCTTC	CASSYLNEQFF
.	.	TRBV9	TRBJ1-6	TGTGCCAGCAGCCCAAGGCCGAGGGCGACCTATAATTCACCCCTCCACTTT	CASSPRPRATYNSPLHF
.	.	TRBV5-1	TRBJ2-7	TGCGCCAGCCAGGGCAGCGCCTACGAGCAGTACTTC	CASQGSAYEQYF
.	.	TRBV18	TRBJ2-3	TGTGCCAGCTCACCGGGGGCGACAGATACGCAGTATTTT	CASSPGATDTQYF
TRBD1	.	TRBV6-5	TRBJ1-2	TGTGCCAGCAGTTACCCGGAGGGACAGGGTAACTATGGCTACACCTTC	CASSYPEGQGNYGYTF